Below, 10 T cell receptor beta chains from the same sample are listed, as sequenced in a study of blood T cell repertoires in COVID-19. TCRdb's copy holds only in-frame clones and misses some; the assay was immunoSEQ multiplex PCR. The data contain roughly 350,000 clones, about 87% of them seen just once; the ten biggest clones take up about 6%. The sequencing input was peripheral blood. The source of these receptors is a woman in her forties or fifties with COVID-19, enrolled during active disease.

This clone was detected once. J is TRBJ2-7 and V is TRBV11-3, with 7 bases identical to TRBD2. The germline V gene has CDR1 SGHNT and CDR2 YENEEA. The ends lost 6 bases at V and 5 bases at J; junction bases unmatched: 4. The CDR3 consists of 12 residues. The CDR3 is CASSRLAHEQYF. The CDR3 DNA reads TGTGCCAGCAGTCGACTAGCTCACGAGCAGTACTTC.

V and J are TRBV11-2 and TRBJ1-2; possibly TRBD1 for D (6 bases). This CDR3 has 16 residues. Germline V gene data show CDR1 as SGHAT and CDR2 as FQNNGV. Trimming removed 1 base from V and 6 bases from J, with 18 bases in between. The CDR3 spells CASSLVRAGDRHGYTF. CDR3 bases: TGTGCCAGCAGCTTAGTCCGGGCAGGGGATAGGCATGGCTACACCTTC. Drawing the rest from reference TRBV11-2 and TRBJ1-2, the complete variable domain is EAGVAQSPRYKIIEKRQSVAFWCNPISGHATLYWYQQILGQGPKLLIQFQNNGVVDDSQLPKDRFSAERLKGVDSTLKIQPAKLEDSAVYLCASSLVRAGDRHGYTFGSGTRLTVV.

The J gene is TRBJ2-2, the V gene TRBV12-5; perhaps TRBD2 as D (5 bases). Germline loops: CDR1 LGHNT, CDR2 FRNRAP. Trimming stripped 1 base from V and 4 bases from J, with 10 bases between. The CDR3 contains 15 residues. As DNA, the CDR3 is TGTGCTAGTGGTTTGGGGCAGGCGGGCACCGGGGAGCTGTTTTTT. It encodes CASGLGQAGTGELFF.

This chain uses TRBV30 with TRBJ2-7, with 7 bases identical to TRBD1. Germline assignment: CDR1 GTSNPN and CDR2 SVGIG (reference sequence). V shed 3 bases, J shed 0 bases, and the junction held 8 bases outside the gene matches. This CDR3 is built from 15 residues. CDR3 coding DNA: TGTGCCTGGAGAGGAAAGACAGGGAGCTCCTACGAGCAGTACTTC. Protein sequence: CAWRGKTGSSYEQYF.

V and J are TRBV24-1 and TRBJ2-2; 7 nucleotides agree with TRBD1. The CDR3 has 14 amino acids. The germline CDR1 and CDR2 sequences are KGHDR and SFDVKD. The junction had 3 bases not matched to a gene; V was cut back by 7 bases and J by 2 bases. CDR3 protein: CATRGQSNTGELFF. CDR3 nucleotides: TGTGCCACCAGGGGACAGTCAAACACCGGGGAGCTGTTTTTT.

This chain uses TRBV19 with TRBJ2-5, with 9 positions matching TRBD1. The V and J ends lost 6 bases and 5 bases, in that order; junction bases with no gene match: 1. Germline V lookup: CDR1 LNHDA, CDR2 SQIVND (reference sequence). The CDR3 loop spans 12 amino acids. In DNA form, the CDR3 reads TGTGCCAGTAGCGACAGGGGGGAGACCCAGTACTTC. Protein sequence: CASSDRGETQYF. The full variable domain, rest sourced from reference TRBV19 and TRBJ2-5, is DGGITQSPKYLFRKEGQNVTLSCEQNLNHDAMYWYRQDPGQGLRLIYYSQIVNDFQKGDIAEGYSVSREKKESFPLTVTSAQKNPTAFYLCASSDRGETQYFGPGTRLLVL.

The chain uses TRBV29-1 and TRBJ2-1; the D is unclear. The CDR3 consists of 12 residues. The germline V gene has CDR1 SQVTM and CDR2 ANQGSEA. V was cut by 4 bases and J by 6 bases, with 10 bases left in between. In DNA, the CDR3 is TGCAGCGTTGCCCCGGTACTCAATGAGCAGTTCTTC. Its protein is CSVAPVLNEQFF.

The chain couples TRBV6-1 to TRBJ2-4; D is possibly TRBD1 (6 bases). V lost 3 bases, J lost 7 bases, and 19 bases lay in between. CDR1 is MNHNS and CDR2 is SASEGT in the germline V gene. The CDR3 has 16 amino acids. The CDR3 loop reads CASSELSTGSGNIQYF. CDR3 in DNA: TGTGCCAGCAGTGAGCTCAGTACAGGGTCGGGCAACATTCAGTACTTC.

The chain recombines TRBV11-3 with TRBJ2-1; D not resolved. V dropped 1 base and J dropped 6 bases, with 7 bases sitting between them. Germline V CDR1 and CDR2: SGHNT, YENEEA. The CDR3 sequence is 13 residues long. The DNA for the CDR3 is TGTGCCAGCAGCTTAGGCACTTCCAATGAGCAGTTCTTC. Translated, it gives CASSLGTSNEQFF.

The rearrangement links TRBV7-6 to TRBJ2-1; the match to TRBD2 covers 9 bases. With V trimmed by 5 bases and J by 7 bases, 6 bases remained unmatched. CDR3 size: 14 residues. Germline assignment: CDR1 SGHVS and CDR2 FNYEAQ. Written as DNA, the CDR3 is TGTGCCAGCAGCCAGCGGGAGGCAGGAAATGAGCAGTTCTTC. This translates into CASSQREAGNEQFF.